This T cell receptor (beta chain) comes out of a study of blood T cell repertoires in COVID-19. As for the study in general: COVID-19 samples from acute and convalescent phases originated in the United States, Italy and Spain.

Trimming stripped 5 bases from V and 3 bases from J, with 16 bases between. The CDR3 consists of 15 residues. The germline gives CDR1 MNHNY, CDR2 SVGAGI (reference sequence). Original processing methods: Estimated nucleated cell counts came from reference gene primer amplification. Clones were sequenced by immunoSEQ multiplex PCR, and TCRdb holds only the in-frame ones, with some missing. The DNA gave D and trimming, while V, J and clone size come from that table. The table shows about 190,000 clones, with roughly 84% occurring only once. Material for sequencing was peripheral blood. This TCR was sampled from a woman between 40 and 50 years old who had recovered from COVID-19. V gene TRBV6-6 combines with J gene TRBJ1-1; D remains unclear. The CDR3 DNA reads TGTGCCAGCAGTGAGCCGCGGTTGTGGGACACTGAAGCTTTCTTT. The encoded protein is CASSEPRLWDTEAFF.